The 7 T cell receptor beta chains below come from one sample, sequenced in a study of persistence of HIV-infected CD4 T cells. Cells were stimulated with overlapping HIV-1 Gag 15-mer peptides. Memory cells lacking CD40L and CD69 with high CD45RO were sorted. These receptors have no identified antigens. This was the immunoSEQ version 4 assay in survey mode. Measured with immunoSEQ multiplex PCR; TCRdb has only the in-frame clones, and not every one. The table records about 40,000 clones, 85% to 90% of them present only once. The starting material was cultured CD4+ T cells from PBMCs, obtained from a patient who received antiretroviral therapy. The receptors shown here come from an adult with HIV. The donor label of this sample is uncertain.

This clone was detected only a few times. The genes are TRBV9 and TRBJ1-6; D uncertain. The CDR3 is 16 amino acids. V dropped 0 bases and J dropped 7 bases, with 14 bases sitting between them. Germline V gene sequence: CDR1 SGDLS, CDR2 YYNGEE. CDR3 sequence reads: CASSVGNGVINSPLHF. In nucleotides, the CDR3 is TGTGCCAGCAGCGTAGGGAATGGGGTAATCAATTCACCCCTCCACTTT.

The V call is TRBV28, the J call TRBJ1-5; D remains ambiguous. Trimming removed 6 bases from V and 3 bases from J, with 9 bases in between. CDR1 MDHEN and CDR2 SYDVKM come from the germline V gene. The CDR3 is 13 amino acids. The CDR3 here is CASSSPPNQPQHF. The CDR3 DNA is TGTGCCAGCAGCTCACCCCCCAATCAGCCCCAGCATTTT.

The rearrangement joins TRBV7-2 to TRBJ2-1; 7 bases align to TRBD1. There are 15 residues in the CDR3. J was trimmed by 2 bases and V by 5 bases; bases with no gene match: 6. CDR1 is SGHTA and CDR2 is FQGNSA in the germline V gene. The CDR3 reads CASSPDRDAYNEQFF. In DNA, the CDR3 is TGTGCCAGCAGCCCCGACAGGGACGCCTACAATGAGCAGTTCTTC.

The chain couples TRBV24-1 to TRBJ2-2, with 8 bases aligning to TRBD1. This CDR3 comprises 16 residues. Losses at the gene ends were 4 bases for V and 2 bases for J; bases not matched to a gene: 5. CDR1 KGHDR and CDR2 SFDVKD come from the germline V gene. The CDR3 DNA follows: TGTGCCACCAGTGACCAAGGACAGGGCAACACCGGGGAGCTGTTTTTT. Translating gives CATSDQGQGNTGELFF.

A few counts support this clone. The chain joins TRBV9 to TRBJ1-1; tentatively, D is TRBD1 (6 bases). The CDR3 spans 15 residues. Germline CDR1 and CDR2: SGDLS and YYNGEE. The ends were cut back, 0 bases at V and 0 bases at J, with 9 bases in the middle. The CDR3 spells CASSVGRTVNTEAFF. CDR3 bases: TGTGCCAGCAGCGTAGGCCGGACAGTGAACACTGAAGCTTTCTTT.

This chain joins TRBV5-1 and TRBJ2-1; D is tentatively TRBD1 or TRBD2 (5 bases each). CDR1 and CDR2 from the germline V gene are SGHRS and YFSETQ. Trimming left V 3 bases short and J 8 bases short, with 18 bases between. The CDR3 has 15 amino acids. CDR3 in amino acids: CASSSGAYTWDEQFF. The DNA of the CDR3 is TGCGCCAGCAGCTCCGGGGCGTATACGTGGGATGAGCAGTTCTTC.

This clone has just one count. The chain is built from TRBV10-3 and TRBJ1-1; possibly TRBD1 for D (5 bases). The length of the CDR3 is 13 residues. Trimming removed 3 bases from V and 10 bases from J, with 15 bases in between. From germline, CDR1 is ENHRY and CDR2 SYGVKD. This CDR3 reads CAISDRAIEAAFF. DNA for the CDR3: TGTGCCATCAGTGACAGGGCCATCGAAGCAGCTTTCTTT.